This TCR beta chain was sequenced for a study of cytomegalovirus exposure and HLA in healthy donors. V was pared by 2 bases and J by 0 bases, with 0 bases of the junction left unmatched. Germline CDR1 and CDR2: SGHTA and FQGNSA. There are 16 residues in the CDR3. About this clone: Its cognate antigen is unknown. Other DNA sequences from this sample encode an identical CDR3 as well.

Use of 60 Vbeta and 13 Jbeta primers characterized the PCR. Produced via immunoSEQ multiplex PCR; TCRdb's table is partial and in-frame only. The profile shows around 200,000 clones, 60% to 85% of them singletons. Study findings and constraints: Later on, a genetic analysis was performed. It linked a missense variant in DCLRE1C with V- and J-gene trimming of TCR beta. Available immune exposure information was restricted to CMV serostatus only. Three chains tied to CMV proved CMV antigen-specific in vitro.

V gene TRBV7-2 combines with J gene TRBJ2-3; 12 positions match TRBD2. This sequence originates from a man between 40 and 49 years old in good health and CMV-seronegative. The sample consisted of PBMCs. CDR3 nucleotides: TGTGCCAGCAGCTTACTAGCGGGAGGGAGCACAGATACGCAGTATTTT. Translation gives CASSLLAGGSTDTQYF.